Listed here is a single T cell receptor beta chain. Its antigen is unidentified. Germline values: CDR1 KGHDR, CDR2 SFDVKD. The CDR3 is 11 amino acids. V lost 10 bases and J lost 6, with 10 bases in between. Random hexamers primed reverse transcription of about 0.45 to 1 ug RNA. With immunoSEQ multiplex PCR, TCR beta CDR3 was amplified across 54 Vbeta and 13 Jbeta. TCRdb re-called the immunoSEQ multiplex PCR reads through MiXCR, storing one row per CDR3 protein. The sample contains 200,000 to 250,000 distinct CDR3 sequences, roughly 94% of which appear only once. This sample was taken from a study of CD8 T cells in Susac syndrome. The TEMRA cells underwent FACS enrichment, while the CD8+ and CD4+ T cells underwent negative isolation. The study, taken as a whole, reports: It was acknowledged by the study that relatively few individuals were included in its TCR sequencing and HLA analysis.

The sample comprised CD4+ T cells from PBMCs. This TCR was sampled from a human donor with multiple sclerosis. The chain combines TRBV24-1 with TRBJ2-3, with D tentatively TRBD1 (5 bases). The CDR3 loop is CATGASDTQYF. The CDR3 DNA reads TGTGCCACTGGGGCTTCCGATACGCAGTATTTT.